Sequencing of this T cell receptor (beta chain) was carried out in a study of OX40 agonist ivuxolimab in advanced cancers. Some background on the complete study: Ivuxolimab was an agonistic, fully human IgG2 monoclonal antibody directed against OX40 (CD134), a costimulatory receptor. Intravenous ivuxolimab was administered to patients every 2 weeks at six dose levels: 0.01, 0.1, 0.3, 1.5, 3 and 10 mg/kg. Of the roughly 52 patients in dose escalation, 19 had hepatocellular carcinoma, about 15 had melanoma, 9 had renal cell carcinoma and 9 had head and neck cancer. In the dose-escalation cohort, around four fifths of patients were male, and the mean age was approximately 64 years, with a range of about 23 to 85. Prior anti-PD-1, anti-PD-L1 or anti-CTLA-4 therapy was permitted, and checkpoint inhibitors had been received by more than 35% of dose-escalation patients. Partial responses occurred in three dose-escalation patients: two with cutaneous melanoma and one with hepatocellular carcinoma. The point of sequencing TCRbeta in the periphery was to test whether ivuxolimab changed TCR sequence diversity and drove clonal T-cell expansion. The paper reports the monotherapy dose-escalation portion (N ≈ 50 patients) of the phase I ivuxolimab trial.

Genomic DNA was isolated from the sorted cells so that the TCRbeta CDR3 region could be sequenced. The immunoSEQ Assay was used to sequence the TCRbeta CDR3 regions. Here the immuneACCESS table is served through TCRdb, limited to in-frame sequences with V and J called. Missing clones are a known gap in these copies; in checked studies unresolved V genes cover under half, and the rest lacks a known reason. The sample table holds tens of thousands of clones, of which about 85% were seen once. The leading ten clones occupy roughly 0.9% of the sample. What the work shows at the level of the full study, not this receptor alone: Low levels of normalized T-cell clonal expansion were also seen in some nonresponding patients. After ivuxolimab, CD8+ T cells had more expanded clones than CD4+ T cells on average. The antigen specificity of the peripheral T cells that underwent clonal expansion was not determined. In partial responders in the 0.1-3.0 mg/kg groups, normalized peripheral clonal expansion was found to be among the lowest, especially among CD8+ T cells. Clonal expansion of both CD4+ and CD8+ blood T cells was observed from baseline to week 6 at doses 0.1 to 3.0 mg/kg.

Patients with a history of autoimmune disease or receiving systemic immunosuppression were excluded from the trial. Peripheral blood for TCR sequencing was drawn from every dose cohort at baseline, at cycle 4 day 1 and at cycle 7 day 1. The samples were taken from a phase I, first-in-human, multicenter, open-label dose-escalation trial of ivuxolimab. Adults with locally advanced or metastatic melanoma, renal cell carcinoma, hepatocellular carcinoma or head and neck squamous cell carcinoma were enrolled in the trial. CD4+ and CD8+ T cells were sorted separately from peripheral blood before TCR sequencing. In regard to this clone: No antigen is known for it. The record has no base qualities; no much larger clone is one base away.

After removal of 6 bases from V and 4 bases from J, the junction retains 2 bases not matched to a gene. Based on the germline V gene, the CDR1 and CDR2 sequences are MNHEY and SVGAGI. The CDR3 measures 13 amino acids from cysteine to phenylalanine. The CDR3 DNA has 39 bases and is translated from base 1. The sequence links TRBV6-5 to TRBJ1-5, with 8 bases in between that match TRBD1. The sequence was obtained from an adult with an advanced solid tumor such as melanoma, head and neck, liver or kidney cancer. Sequenced here: CD4+ or CD8+ T cells sorted from blood, sampled in a trial of the OX40 agonist ivuxolimab. The sequence in DNA is TGTGCCAGCAGGGGACAGGAGAATCAGCCCCAGCATTTT. This sequence encodes CASRGQENQPQHF.